This is a list of T cell receptor beta chains from one sample in a study of T cells in Graves' hyperthyroidism and ophthalmopathy. TCRdb itself ran the multiplex PCR reads through MiXCR, one entry per CDR3 protein. The sample yields some 370,000 distinct CDR3 sequences, about a sixth seen once. Sample: blood. The receptors were sampled from a woman between 25 and 40 years old with Graves' hyperthyroidism that later progressed to Graves' ophthalmopathy. The CDR3 runs from the conserved cysteine through the conserved F or W.

TRBV5-1	15	TRBJ2-7	CASSLERGAYYEQYF
TRBV28	17	TRBJ2-1	CASSPMRLAASYNEQFF
TRBV7-2	15	TRBJ2-4	CASSLSSQKRNIQYF
TRBV6-1	14	TRBJ1-2	CASSEDESLYGYTF
TRBV11-2	11	TRBJ2-1	CASWLGHEQFF
TRBV12-3/TRBV12-4	13	TRBJ1-2	CASSFTGDGGYTF
TRBV27	13	TRBJ2-2	CASSFSWRGELFF
TRBV5-1	12	TRBJ2-1	CASREGVNEQFF
TRBV2	14	TRBJ2-7	CASSVWISFYEQYF
TRBV27	16	TRBJ2-5	CASSYSGGGTFETQYF
TRBV12-3/TRBV12-4	12	TRBJ1-2	CASSWVGGGYTF
TRBV30	13	TRBJ1-1	CAWSVLTGAEAFF
TRBV11-2	17	TRBJ1-4	CASSLNPRVATNEKLFF
TRBV6-2/TRBV6-3	16	TRBJ1-5	CASQTSGGMGNQPQHF
TRBV12-3/TRBV12-4	13	TRBJ1-6	CASSPGWNSPLHF
TRBV4-1	15	TRBJ1-4	CASSQGGGVEEKLFF
TRBV14	16	TRBJ1-1	CASSLSLGQGRTEAFF
TRBV7-9	17	TRBJ1-4	CASSRGRRLFTNEKLFF
TRBV7-6	15	TRBJ2-1	CASSFTGTGKNEQFF
TRBV20-1	11	TRBJ2-7	CSAGESYEQYF
TRBV12-3/TRBV12-4	15	TRBJ2-2	CASRGTSANTGELFF
TRBV11-2	15	TRBJ1-2	CASSLLGGPYYGYTF
TRBV30	15	TRBJ1-1	CAWSVRGLARAGAFF
TRBV5-4	14	TRBJ2-3	CASRHTGYSDTQYF
TRBV10-3	16	TRBJ2-7	CAITGSLAGPEREQYF
TRBV20-1	14	TRBJ2-1	CSAYLPQGGNEQFF
TRBV20-1	17	TRBJ1-1	CSARVAWGKRPATEAFF
TRBV29-1	12	TRBJ2-7	CSVEDGDYEQYF
TRBV5-1	16	TRBJ2-3	CASSSIDRGGPDTQYF
TRBV20-1	13	TRBJ1-3	CSARDFSGNTIYF
TRBV2	14	TRBJ2-3	CASSEGGRADTQYF
TRBV7-9	14	TRBJ2-5	CASSLGGAIETQYF
TRBV28	14	TRBJ2-1	CASSLGLRYNEQFF
TRBV15	18	TRBJ2-2	CATSRDWASGDNTGELFF
TRBV7-2	13	TRBJ2-3	CASSFGRTDTQYF
TRBV11-2	15	TRBJ2-3	CASSLEFEGTDTQYF
TRBV13	18	TRBJ2-5	CASSFRSSSGRGVETQYF
TRBV20-1	15	TRBJ1-6	CSAREASRLGSPLHF
TRBV7-9	15	TRBJ2-7	CASSPPRIVPYEQYF
TRBV5-1	18	TRBJ2-5	CASSLEGQGGRLKETQYF
TRBV27	14	TRBJ2-7	CASSLRNQGYEQYF
TRBV20-1	14	TRBJ1-2	CSATDRDGFYGYTF
TRBV6-5	15	TRBJ1-1	CASSYLGTLNTEAFF
TRBV29-1	12	TRBJ1-1	CSVMGVYTEAFF
TRBV19	13	TRBJ1-1	CASKKGASPEAFF
TRBV28	14	TRBJ2-5	CASSPPGHQETQYF
TRBV19	12	TRBJ2-3	CASSLTRDTQYF
TRBV20-1	16	TRBJ1-1	CSARDFEGAPGTEAFF
TRBV7-9	14	TRBJ2-2	CASSFPGAIGELFF
TRBV12-3/TRBV12-4	14	TRBJ2-1	CASSPGIVDREQFF
TRBV5-1	14	TRBJ2-5	CASSFGTQAETQYF
TRBV25-1	12	TRBJ2-1	CASGQGYNEQFF
TRBV28	16	TRBJ2-1	CASSGSVSGRADEQFF
TRBV7-9	16	TRBJ2-5	CASSVNTGQIKETQYF
TRBV11-2	16	TRBJ1-2	CASREGAVLFVDGYTF